A selection of T cell receptor beta chains follows, all from one sample in a study of blood T cell repertoires in COVID-19. Some clones are missing from TCRdb's copy, which holds only in-frame ones; the method was immunoSEQ multiplex PCR. The profile shows 110,000 or so clones, 80% to 90% of them singletons. Input material: peripheral blood. Receptors originate from a human donor in a cohort sampled during active COVID-19. The CDR3 runs from the conserved cysteine through the conserved F or W. D genes are given only for firm matches. Some rows have no size entry. The others give once, few or many, or a class for an expanded clone.

V gene: TRBV19; clone size: once; J gene: TRBJ2-7; D gene: NA; CDR3 protein: CASRKGGTGDYEQYF; CDR3 DNA: TGTGCCAGTAGGAAGGGAGGGACAGGAGACTACGAGCAGTACTTC
V gene: TRBV19; clone size: NA; J gene: TRBJ1-5; D gene: NA; CDR3 protein: CASSIFQSLDGNQPQHF; CDR3 DNA: TGTGCCAGTAGTATATTCCAGTCCCTTGATGGCAATCAGCCCCAGCATTTT
V gene: TRBV27; clone size: NA; J gene: TRBJ2-7; D gene: TRBD1; CDR3 protein: CASSSDREGAYEQYF; CDR3 DNA: TGTGCCAGCAGTTCCGACAGGGAAGGAGCCTACGAGCAGTACTTC
V gene: TRBV7-8; clone size: NA; J gene: TRBJ2-1; D gene: TRBD2; CDR3 protein: CASSLLTVAGGNEQFF; CDR3 DNA: TGTGCCAGCAGCCTCCTCACGGTAGCGGGGGGCAATGAGCAGTTCTTC
V gene: TRBV7-9; clone size: NA; J gene: TRBJ2-6; D gene: NA; CDR3 protein: CASSLLSSGANVLTF; CDR3 DNA: TGTGCCAGCAGCTTACTGAGCTCTGGGGCCAACGTCCTGACTTTC
V gene: TRBV6-5; clone size: NA; J gene: TRBJ1-6; D gene: TRBD1; CDR3 protein: CASSRQGYTSPLHF; CDR3 DNA: TGTGCCAGCAGTAGACAGGGGTATACTTCACCCCTCCACTTT
V gene: TRBV6-5; clone size: NA; J gene: TRBJ1-5; D gene: NA; CDR3 protein: CASSYAGNSNQPQHF; CDR3 DNA: TGTGCCAGCAGTTACGCAGGTAATAGCAATCAGCCCCAGCATTTT
V gene: TRBV5-8; clone size: few; J gene: TRBJ1-1; D gene: TRBD1; CDR3 protein: CASSFLTGVRNTEAFF; CDR3 DNA: TGTGCCAGCAGCTTCCTAACAGGGGTTCGGAACACTGAAGCTTTCTTT
V gene: TRBV4-2; clone size: NA; J gene: TRBJ1-1; D gene: TRBD1; CDR3 protein: CASSGRDRGNTEAFF; CDR3 DNA: TGTGCCAGCAGCGGACGGGACAGGGGGAACACTGAAGCTTTCTTT
V gene: TRBV12-3/TRBV12-4; clone size: few; J gene: TRBJ1-1; D gene: NA; CDR3 protein: CASSLISEAFF; CDR3 DNA: TGTGCCAGCAGTTTAATCTCTGAAGCTTTCTTT
V gene: TRBV9; clone size: NA; J gene: TRBJ1-6; D gene: NA; CDR3 protein: CASSVAQGGSPLHF; CDR3 DNA: TGTGCCAGCAGCGTAGCACAGGGAGGGTCACCCCTCCACTTT
V gene: TRBV7-2; clone size: few; J gene: TRBJ1-4; D gene: NA; CDR3 protein: CASSLQYRAQEKLFF; CDR3 DNA: TGTGCCAGCAGCTTACAATACAGGGCTCAGGAAAAACTGTTTTTT
V gene: TRBV5-1; clone size: NA; J gene: TRBJ2-3; D gene: NA; CDR3 protein: CASSLREATDTQYF; CDR3 DNA: TGCGCCAGCAGCTTAAGGGAGGCAACAGATACGCAGTATTTT
V gene: TRBV6-5; clone size: NA; J gene: TRBJ1-5; D gene: NA; CDR3 protein: CASSYSTASNQPQHF; CDR3 DNA: TGTGCCAGCAGTTACTCGACAGCTAGCAATCAGCCCCAGCATTTT
V gene: TRBV19; clone size: NA; J gene: TRBJ2-7; D gene: TRBD1; CDR3 protein: CASTTAGTGPYEQYF; CDR3 DNA: TGTGCCAGTACCACAGCCGGGACAGGTCCCTACGAGCAGTACTTC
V gene: TRBV3-1/TRBV3-2; clone size: NA; J gene: TRBJ2-2; D gene: NA; CDR3 protein: CASSQDLLALTGELFF; CDR3 DNA: TGTGCCAGCAGCCAAGATCTGCTAGCGCTCACCGGGGAGCTGTTTTTT